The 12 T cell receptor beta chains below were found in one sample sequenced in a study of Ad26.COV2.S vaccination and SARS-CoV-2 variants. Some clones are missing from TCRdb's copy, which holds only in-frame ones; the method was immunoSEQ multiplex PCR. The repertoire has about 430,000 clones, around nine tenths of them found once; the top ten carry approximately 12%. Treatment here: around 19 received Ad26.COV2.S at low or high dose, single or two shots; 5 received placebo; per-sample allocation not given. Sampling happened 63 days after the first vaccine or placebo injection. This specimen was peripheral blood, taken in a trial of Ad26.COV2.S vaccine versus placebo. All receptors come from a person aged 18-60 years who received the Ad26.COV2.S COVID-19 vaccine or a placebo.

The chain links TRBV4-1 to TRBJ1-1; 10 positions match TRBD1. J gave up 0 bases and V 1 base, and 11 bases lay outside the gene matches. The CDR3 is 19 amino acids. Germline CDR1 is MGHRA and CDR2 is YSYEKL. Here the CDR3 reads CASSQARTGGANMNTEAFF. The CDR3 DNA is TGCGCCAGCAGCCAAGCCCGGACAGGGGGAGCTAACATGAACACTGAAGCTTTCTTT.

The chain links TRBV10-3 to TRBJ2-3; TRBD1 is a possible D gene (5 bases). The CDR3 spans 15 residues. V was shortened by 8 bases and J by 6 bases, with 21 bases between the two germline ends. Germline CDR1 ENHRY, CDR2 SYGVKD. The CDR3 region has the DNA TGTGCCATCGGGGCCAGCAGTTTAGACGGGGATACGCAGTATTTT. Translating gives CAIGASSLDGDTQYF.

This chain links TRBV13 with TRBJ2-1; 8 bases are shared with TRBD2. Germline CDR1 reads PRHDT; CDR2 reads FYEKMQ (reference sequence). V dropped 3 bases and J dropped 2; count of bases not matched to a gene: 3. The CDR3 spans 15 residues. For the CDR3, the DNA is TGTGCCAGCAGCTTCGCGGGAGGCGCCTACAATGAGCAGTTCTTC. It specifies CASSFAGGAYNEQFF.

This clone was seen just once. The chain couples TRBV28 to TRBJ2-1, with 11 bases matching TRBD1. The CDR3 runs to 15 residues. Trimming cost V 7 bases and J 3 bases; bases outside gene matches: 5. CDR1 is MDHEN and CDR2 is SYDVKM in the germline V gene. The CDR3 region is CASITGTGGYNEQFF. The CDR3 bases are TGTGCCAGCATTACTGGGACAGGGGGCTACAATGAGCAGTTCTTC.

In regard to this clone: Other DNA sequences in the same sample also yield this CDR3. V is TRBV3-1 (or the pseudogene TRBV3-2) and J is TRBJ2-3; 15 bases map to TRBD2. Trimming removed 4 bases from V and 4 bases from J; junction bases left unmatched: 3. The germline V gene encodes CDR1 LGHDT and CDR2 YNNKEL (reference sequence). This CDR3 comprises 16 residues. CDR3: CASSLGLAGGSDTQYF. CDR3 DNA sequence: TGTGCCAGCAGCCTCGGACTAGCGGGAGGGTCAGATACGCAGTATTTT.

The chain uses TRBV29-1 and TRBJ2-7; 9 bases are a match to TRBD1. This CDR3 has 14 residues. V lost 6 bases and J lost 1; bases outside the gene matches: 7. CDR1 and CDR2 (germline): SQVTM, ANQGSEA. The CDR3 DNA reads TGCAGCGTGTCGGGGACAGGGAGTTCCTACGAGCAGTACTTC. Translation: CSVSGTGSSYEQYF.

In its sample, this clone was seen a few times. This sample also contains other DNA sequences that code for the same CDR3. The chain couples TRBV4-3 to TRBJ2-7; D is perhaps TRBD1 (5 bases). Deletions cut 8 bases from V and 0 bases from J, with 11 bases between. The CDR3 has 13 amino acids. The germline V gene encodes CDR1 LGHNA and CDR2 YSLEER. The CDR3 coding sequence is TGCGCCAGCGGGCAGGGAATCTCCTACGAGCAGTACTTC. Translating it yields CASGQGISYEQYF.

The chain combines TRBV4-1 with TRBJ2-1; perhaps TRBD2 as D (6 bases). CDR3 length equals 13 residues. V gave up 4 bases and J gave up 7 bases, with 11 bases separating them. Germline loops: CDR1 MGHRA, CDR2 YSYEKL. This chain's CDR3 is CASSPLAVNEQFF. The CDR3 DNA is TGCGCCAGCAGCCCCTTAGCGGTGAATGAGCAGTTCTTC.

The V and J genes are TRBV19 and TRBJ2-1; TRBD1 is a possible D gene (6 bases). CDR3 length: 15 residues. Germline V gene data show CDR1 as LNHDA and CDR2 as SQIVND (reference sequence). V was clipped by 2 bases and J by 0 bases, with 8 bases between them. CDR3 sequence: CASSIRGSSYNEQFF. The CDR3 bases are TGTGCCAGTAGTATAAGGGGGAGCTCCTACAATGAGCAGTTCTTC.

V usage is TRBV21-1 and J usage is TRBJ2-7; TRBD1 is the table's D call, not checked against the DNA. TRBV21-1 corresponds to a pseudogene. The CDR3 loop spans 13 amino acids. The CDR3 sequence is CASRTVSSYEQYF. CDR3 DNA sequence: TGTGCCAGCAGGACAGTTAGCTCCTACGAGCAGTACTTC.

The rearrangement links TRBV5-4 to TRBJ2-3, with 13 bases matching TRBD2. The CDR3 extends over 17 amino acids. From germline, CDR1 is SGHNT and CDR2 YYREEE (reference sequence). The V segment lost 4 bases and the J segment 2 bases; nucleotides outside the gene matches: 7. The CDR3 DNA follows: TGTGCCAGCAGCCCTCCGGGACTAGCGGGGATCACAGATACGCAGTATTTT. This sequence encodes CASSPPGLAGITDTQYF.

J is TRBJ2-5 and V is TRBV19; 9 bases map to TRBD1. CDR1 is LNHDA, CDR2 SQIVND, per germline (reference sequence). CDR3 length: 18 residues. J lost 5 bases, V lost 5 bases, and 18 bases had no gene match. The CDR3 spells CASSPWTGVAVLGETQYF. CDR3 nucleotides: TGTGCCAGTAGTCCCTGGACAGGGGTCGCCGTTTTGGGGGAGACCCAGTACTTC.